The source of this TCR beta chain is a study of T cells in localized non-small cell lung cancer (dated by TCRdb to 2020 to 2021). Study-level background: Comparing tumors with uninvolved tumor-adjacent lungs, the study looked at the T cell repertoires of 236 patients with early-stage NSCLC. Of the NSCLC patients, about 130 were male and approximately 100 were female, and the mean age was approximately 66 years. The cohort comprised some 220 treatment-naïve NSCLC patients with resected, localized lung tumors.

At diagnosis, peripheral blood, uninvolved tumor-adjacent lung and tumor were collected and were preserved as a mix of fresh-frozen and FFPE material. TCR beta CDR3 regions were sequenced from DNA using the immunoSEQ Assay. The authors' analysis ran thus. T cell density was computed as TCR beta template counts normalized to usable DNA estimated by amplifying housekeeping genes. The preseqR package was used to estimate richness by extrapolating to 400,000 templates for PBMC samples and to 120,000 templates for tissue samples. Clonality was taken to be one minus Pielou's evenness. Tissue-enriched TCRs were identified through differential abundance testing performed on productive amino-acid clonotypes, with a minimum total count of 5 and an alpha of 0.1. The Jaccard Index and the Morisita Overlap Index were used to measure repertoire overlap between compartments. GLIPH grouped TCR beta CDR3s together with public tetramer-defined viral CDR3s, and a viral motif had to include at least three viral sequences and show V-gene enrichment. Entries here come from immuneACCESS through TCRdb and include only in-frame sequences with V and J called. Some clones fail to appear in such tables; in the studies checked, an unresolved V gene covers under half of the shortfall, and the cause of the remainder is unknown. V and J calls and clone size come straight from that table; D and trimming were deduced from the DNA. This sample is represented by under 3,500 clones; under 30% of them were singletons. Together, the top ten hold less than 8% of the sample.

Turning to this clone: No antigen is known for it. Per-base quality was not reported, and no clone a single base away is much larger than it.

Summary of the overall study and its limitations: A median of about 61 of the top 100 tumor clones turned up in the paired uninvolved adjacent lung, and approximately 30 of those clones also ranked among the top 100 of that same adjacent lung. Higher blood T cell density associated with longer overall survival, while higher adjacent-lung clonality associated with shorter survival. Since the design was exploratory, TCR variables were selected using unadjusted p-values with no false-discovery rate correction. Uninvolved tumor-adjacent lung showed the highest T cell clonality, higher than tumor, which suggests more focused antigenic responses in the adjacent lung. Because multi-region sequencing of the tumors was not done, intratumor heterogeneity could not be ruled out.

This specimen was lung tumor tissue, taken before any cancer treatment. The source of this sequence is a man between 35 and 75 years old with stage II squamous cell lung carcinoma.

The bases read TGCGCCAGCAGCTCGACCCAGGGGGCAGGGGCCGAGCAGTACTTC. Its coded protein is CASSSTQGAGAEQYF. The sequence joins TRBV5-1 to TRBJ2-7, with 8 bases aligning to TRBD1. CDR1 SGHRS and CDR2 YFSETQ were looked up in the germline V gene. Trimming takes 3 bases off V and 6 bases off J; junction bases not matched to a gene: 11. The CDR3 numbers 15 residues from cysteine through phenylalanine. The kept DNA is CDR3 alone, 45 bases in frame from the first base.